These 24 T cell receptor beta chains came from one sample sequenced in a study of blood T cells in healthy people across ages. A sample-barcoded 5' primer and a J-beta primer mix were used in a second PCR of roughly 6 to 11 cycles. TCRdb processed the 5' RACE reads anew with MiXCR; each CDR3 protein has one entry. The sample contains fewer than 1.5 million distinct CDR3 sequences, about 40% of which appear only once. Sample: blood. All receptors derive from a young woman in good health.

The V gene is TRBV6-1, the J gene TRBJ1-2; D perhaps matches TRBD1 (5 bases). The CDR3 is 13 residues long. Between the trimmed V and J ends, which lost 4 bases and 7 bases, there was a span of 13 bases. CDR1 and CDR2 (germline): MNHNS, SASEGT. The CDR3 spells CASSVGARGGYTF. The CDR3 coding sequence is TGTGCCAGCAGTGTAGGGGCCCGTGGTGGCTACACCTTC.

V and J are TRBV4-1 and TRBJ1-5; 10 bases align to TRBD1. This CDR3 has 17 residues. V was pared by 3 bases and J by 2 bases, with 7 bases of the junction left unmatched. CDR1 MGHRA and CDR2 YSYEKL come from the germline V gene. CDR3 DNA: TGCGCCAGCAGCCAGTGGACAGGGGGTTATGGCAATCAGCCCCAGCATTTT. Translating it yields CASSQWTGGYGNQPQHF.

J is TRBJ2-7 and V is TRBV7-9; D gene ambiguous. Trimming pared 4 bases from V and 5 bases from J, leaving 9 bases between. This CDR3 is built from 12 residues. Germline CDR1 reads SEHNR; CDR2 reads FQNEAQ (reference sequence). This chain's CDR3 is CASSWDIDEQYF. The CDR3 DNA reads TGTGCCAGCAGCTGGGATATCGACGAGCAGTACTTC.

The chain employs TRBV28 and TRBJ2-1; D uncertain. Germline V CDR1 and CDR2: MDHEN, SYDVKM. V lost 3 bases and J 6 bases, leaving 12 bases between the germline ends. This CDR3 contains 14 residues. This CDR3 is CASSFSGRGNEQFF. The CDR3 DNA reads as TGTGCCAGCAGTTTCTCCGGCAGAGGCAATGAGCAGTTCTTC.

V usage is TRBV9 and J usage is TRBJ2-7; TRBD2 agrees at 11 bases. Per the germline V gene, CDR1 is SGDLS and CDR2 is YYNGEE. V was pared by 4 bases and J by 3 bases, with 6 bases of the junction left unmatched. The CDR3 is made up of 15 amino acids. In DNA form, the CDR3 reads TGTGCCAGCAGCCCCCAACTAGCGGGGGACTACGAGCAGTACTTC. Its translation is CASSPQLAGDYEQYF.

This chain uses TRBV5-1 with TRBJ2-3; TRBD1 or TRBD2 may be the D gene (5 bases each). The germline V gene encodes CDR1 SGHRS and CDR2 YFSETQ. V lost 7 bases and J 4 bases, leaving 16 bases between the germline ends. The CDR3 loop spans 14 amino acids. The CDR3, as DNA: TGCGCCAGCGTTCGGACTGGGACCTCAGATACGCAGTATTTT. It codes for CASVRTGTSDTQYF. The full variable domain, rest sourced from reference TRBV5-1 and TRBJ2-3, is KAGVTQTPRYLIKTRGQQVTLSCSPISGHRSVSWYQQTPGQGLQFLFEYFSETQRNKGNFPGRFSGRQFSNSRSEMNVSTLELGDSALYLCASVRTGTSDTQYFGPGTRLTVL.

The chain employs TRBV4-1 and TRBJ2-1; 14 positions agree with TRBD2. The CDR3 has 16 residues. The J segment lost 2 bases and the V segment lost 6 bases, leaving 3 bases of the junction unmatched. CDR1 MGHRA and CDR2 YSYEKL come from the germline V gene. The CDR3 nucleotides are TGCGCCAGCAGGCGGGGACTAGCGGGAGCCTACAATGAGCAGTTCTTC. It encodes CASRRGLAGAYNEQFF.

The chain recombines TRBV3-1 with TRBJ2-1, with TRBD2 identical over 9 bases. The J call may be incorrect, as the DNA end agrees better with TRBJ2-7. Germline V CDR1 and CDR2: LGHDT, YNNKEL (reference sequence). The CDR3 length is 15 residues. CDR3 amino acids: CASSPQGTSYYEQYF. In nucleotides, the CDR3 is TGTGCCAGCAGCCCCCAAGGGACTAGCTACTACGAGCAGTACTTC.

This clonotype showed up just once. The chain employs TRBV6-1 and TRBJ2-2; the D call may be TRBD1 or TRBD2 (5 bases each). The CDR3 covers 15 residues. V was pared by 4 bases and J by 8 bases, with 17 bases between. CDR1 and CDR2 from the germline V gene are MNHNS and SASEGT. CDR3 residues: CASSGTGTVIGELFF. The CDR3 nucleotides read TGTGCCAGCAGTGGAACCGGGACGGTGATAGGGGAGCTGTTTTTT.

The rearrangement links TRBV11-2 to TRBJ2-7; D not resolved. In germline, CDR1 is SGHAT, CDR2 FQNNGV. Trimming took 1 base from V and 2 from J, leaving 9 bases between them. The CDR3 spans 14 residues. CDR3: CASSLGALTYEQYF. The CDR3 nucleotides read TGTGCCAGCAGCTTAGGGGCCCTAACCTACGAGCAGTACTTC.

The rearrangement uses TRBV27 and TRBJ1-2; the D gene is possibly TRBD1 (5 bases). This CDR3 comprises 13 residues. Germline assignment: CDR1 MNHEY and CDR2 SMNVEV (reference sequence). Trimming took 3 bases from V and 8 from J, leaving 13 bases between them. In nucleotides, the CDR3 is TGTGCCAGCAGTTTTGGGACTTTCTACGGCTACACCTTC. Protein: CASSFGTFYGYTF.

The CDR3 DNA reads TGTGCCAGCAGTTTAATGGGTAGGCATGGGCAGTTCTTC. It specifies CASSLMGRHGQFF. The chain uses TRBV12-3 or TRBV12-4 and TRBJ2-1, with no clear D. The V end lost 2 bases, the J end lost 12 bases, and 14 bases lay between the germline ends. The CDR3 covers 13 residues.

The J gene is TRBJ2-1, the V gene TRBV14; D gene uncertain. This CDR3 is built from 17 residues. CDR1 is SGHDN and CDR2 is FVKESK in the germline V gene. V lost 0 bases to trimming and J lost 4 bases, with 16 bases between them. This CDR3 is CASSQEVQEGSYNEQFF. In nucleotides, the CDR3 is TGTGCCAGCAGCCAAGAGGTTCAGGAAGGGTCGTACAATGAGCAGTTCTTC.

CDR3 DNA: TGTGCCAGCAGTGAAGGGGGGGGCCGTGGACAAGAGACCCAGTACTTC. Translation gives CASSEGGGRGQETQYF. This sequence joins TRBV2 and TRBJ2-5, with a tentative D call TRBD2 (7 bases). CDR3 length: 16 amino acids. V dropped 1 base and J dropped 2 bases, with 14 bases sitting between them. Germline CDR1 and CDR2: SNHLY and FYNNEI. The full variable domain, with the rest looked up from reference TRBV2 and TRBJ2-5, is EPEVTQTPSHQVTQMGQEVILRCVPISNHLYFYWYRQILGQKVEFLVSFYNNEISEKSEIFDDQFSVERPDGSNFTLKIRSTKLEDSAMYFCASSEGGGRGQETQYFGPGTRLLVL.

The J gene is TRBJ2-7, the V gene TRBV11-2, with 7 bases matching TRBD1. Germline values: CDR1 SGHAT, CDR2 FQNNGV. V lost 0 bases, J lost 2 bases, and 7 bases stayed unmatched. The CDR3 consists of 16 residues. CDR3 residues: CASSLERDSPTYEQYF. In nucleotides, the CDR3 is TGTGCCAGCAGCTTAGAGAGGGACAGCCCGACCTACGAGCAGTACTTC.

The table lists this clonotype with a few counts. This chain uses TRBV5-1 with TRBJ2-1; D gene ambiguous. V was pared by 0 bases and J by 8 bases, with 9 bases between. CDR1 is SGHRS, CDR2 YFSETQ, per germline. This CDR3 region has 13 residues. This chain's CDR3 is CASSLVEYHEQFF. Here the CDR3 DNA reads TGCGCCAGCAGCTTGGTCGAGTACCATGAGCAGTTCTTC. Together with reference TRBV5-1 and TRBJ2-1, the CDR3 gives the full variable domain: KAGVTQTPRYLIKTRGQQVTLSCSPISGHRSVSWYQQTPGQGLQFLFEYFSETQRNKGNFPGRFSGRQFSNSRSEMNVSTLELGDSALYLCASSLVEYHEQFFGPGTRLTVL.

This clonotype was seen only a few times. CDR3 DNA: TGTGCCAGCAGCAAAGTATCTTGGCGAGGGGATGACTATGGCTACACCTTC. It is translated as CASSKVSWRGDDYGYTF. The J gene is TRBJ1-2, the V gene TRBV21-1; TRBD1, as called in the table, went unchecked against the DNA. TRBV21-1 is described as a pseudogene. CDR3 length equals 17 residues.

This sequence joins TRBV6-1 and TRBJ2-5, with 8 bases aligning to TRBD2. V shed 6 bases and J 11 bases; nucleotides not matched to a gene: 17. The CDR3 covers 15 residues. Germline-derived CDR1 and CDR2 are MNHNS and SASEGT. CDR3 nucleotides: TGTGCCAGCAGGCTTAGCGGGATGGGGAACAATGAGCAGTACTTC. Its protein product is CASRLSGMGNNEQYF.

In its sample, this clonotype was seen a few times. The V and J genes are TRBV6-2 or TRBV6-3 and TRBJ2-1; TRBD2 matches at 12 bases. The CDR3 is 17 residues long. In germline, CDR1 is MNHEY, CDR2 SVGEGT. V shed 5 bases, J shed 8 bases, and the junction held 13 bases outside the gene matches. In DNA form, the CDR3 reads TGTGCCAGCAGTCGCCCAATGACTAGCGGGAGTAGTGATGAGCAGTTCTTC. This sequence encodes CASSRPMTSGSSDEQFF.

The chain combines TRBV10-2 with TRBJ1-2; D not certain. V lost 2 bases to trimming and J lost 0 bases, with 7 bases between them. From germline, CDR1 is WSHSY and CDR2 SAAADI. The CDR3 sequence is 14 residues long. The CDR3 protein is CASSEGIANYGYTF. CDR3 sequence (DNA): TGCGCCAGCAGTGAGGGGATTGCTAACTATGGCTACACCTTC.

J is TRBJ2-1 and V is TRBV20-1; either TRBD1 or TRBD2 may supply D (5 bases each). Germline lookup yields CDR1 DFQATT and CDR2 SNEGSKA (reference sequence). The CDR3 is made up of 14 amino acids. Trimming pared 3 bases from V and 6 bases from J, leaving 15 bases between. CDR3 sequence: CSARTSRGINEQFF. CDR3 bases: TGCAGTGCTAGGACCAGTCGGGGCATCAATGAGCAGTTCTTC.

The chain uses TRBV6-5 and TRBJ1-1, with TRBD1 identical over 7 bases. Germline V lookup: CDR1 MNHEY, CDR2 SVGAGI. The CDR3 runs to 13 residues. With V trimmed by 2 bases and J by 6 bases, 3 bases remained unmatched. The CDR3 region is CASSYLTGAEAFF. In DNA form, the CDR3 reads TGTGCCAGCAGTTACCTTACAGGGGCTGAAGCTTTCTTT.

The chain joins TRBV3-1 to TRBJ1-2; TRBD1 agrees at 7 bases. This CDR3 has 16 residues. The V segment lost 4 bases and the J segment 4 bases; nucleotides outside the gene matches: 12. Germline assignment: CDR1 LGHDT and CDR2 YNNKEL (reference sequence). CDR3 DNA sequence: TGTGCCAGCAGCCGGCCACCGGGACAGACCTTCTATGGCTACACCTTC. Amino acid sequence: CASSRPPGQTFYGYTF.

This clonotype came up many times. The CDR3 spells CASSRDSSGANVLTF. In DNA form, the CDR3 reads TGCGCCAGCAGCCGAGATAGCTCTGGGGCCAACGTCCTGACTTTC. V usage is TRBV5-1 and J usage is TRBJ2-6; D not resolved. This CDR3 contains 15 residues. V was shortened by 4 bases and J by 0 bases, with 8 bases between the two germline ends. In germline, CDR1 is SGHRS, CDR2 YFSETQ. Filled out from reference TRBV5-1 and TRBJ2-6, the complete variable domain reads KAGVTQTPRYLIKTRGQQVTLSCSPISGHRSVSWYQQTPGQGLQFLFEYFSETQRNKGNFPGRFSGRQFSNSRSEMNVSTLELGDSALYLCASSRDSSGANVLTFGAGSRLTVL.